These T cell receptor beta chains were read from a single sample in a study of blood T cell repertoires in COVID-19. TCRdb's table, derived via immunoSEQ multiplex PCR, lists solely in-frame clones and lacks some. The sample gives roughly 200,000 clones, just under 90% of which show up once; 3.5% to 4% is in the top ten. Sample: PBMCs or T cells enriched from blood (not recorded which). These receptors were collected from a young woman with acute COVID-19. Both conserved end residues are part of each CDR3. The D gene is left open where the match is weak. Clone size is shown for a subset of rows, as once, few, many or a class of expanded clone.

>TRBD2|once|TRBV5-1|TRBJ2-3
TGCGCCAGCAGCTTGGAAGCGGGGGGTCCGATGGATACGCAGTATTTT
CASSLEAGGPMDTQYF
>.|.|TRBV3-1/TRBV3-2|TRBJ1-3
TGTGCCAGCAGCCAAGGGGGGGGTGGAAACACCATATATTTT
CASSQGGGGNTIYF
>.|once|TRBV28|TRBJ1-2
TGTGCCAGCAGTTTAAGTGTCGGCGGAGGACGGGGCTACACCTTC
CASSLSVGGGRGYTF
>.|.|TRBV13|TRBJ2-2
TGTGCCAGCAGCGCGAGTACCGGGGAGCTGTTTTTT
CASSASTGELFF
>.|once|TRBV29-1|TRBJ1-1
TGCAGCGTTGACCCGGGGGACACTGAAGCTTTCTTT
CSVDPGDTEAFF
>.|.|TRBV5-1|TRBJ2-5
TGCGCCAGCAGCTTTCAGGGCGAAGAGACCCAGTACTTC
CASSFQGEETQYF
>TRBD1|.|TRBV30|TRBJ2-5
TGTGCCTGGAGTGGTACAGGGGACCAAGAGACCCAGTACTTC
CAWSGTGDQETQYF
>.|.|TRBV18|TRBJ1-3
TGTGCCAGCTCAACACAACAGGAAATCTCTGGAAACACCATATATTTT
CASSTQQEISGNTIYF
>TRBD1|.|TRBV7-2|TRBJ1-4
TGTGCCAGCAGCTCGGACAGGGGAGATGAAAAACTGTTTTTT
CASSSDRGDEKLFF
>TRBD1|.|TRBV20-1|TRBJ1-2
TGCAGTAAGGACAGGGACTATGGCTACACCTTC
CSKDRDYGYTF
>TRBD1|.|TRBV15|TRBJ2-1
TGTGCCACCAGCAGAGATCTCCGGGACAGGGTCTACAATGAGCAGTTCTTC
CATSRDLRDRVYNEQFF
>TRBD1|.|TRBV7-6|TRBJ1-3
TGTGCCAGCAGCACCCGACAGGGCTTAAGCTCTGGAAACACCATATATTTT
CASSTRQGLSSGNTIYF
>.|few|TRBV6-6|TRBJ2-7
TGTGCCAGCAGTTACTTAGGCGGGTTTACCTACGAGCAGTACTTC
CASSYLGGFTYEQYF
>TRBD1|.|TRBV10-1|TRBJ2-1
TGCGCCAGCAGCGTAAGACAGGGACCCTACAATGAGCAGTTCTTC
CASSVRQGPYNEQFF
>TRBD2|.|TRBV11-2|TRBJ2-1
TGTGCCAGCAGCTTAATAGCGGGGGGTTACAATGAGCAGTTCTTC
CASSLIAGGYNEQFF
>.|.|TRBV2|TRBJ1-5
TGTGCCAGCAGTGCAGGGGCTCAGCCCCAGCATTTT
CASSAGAQPQHF
>TRBD1|once|TRBV7-7|TRBJ2-7
TGTGCCAGCAGCTTGGGACAGGGAGGCTCCTACGAGCAGTACTTC
CASSLGQGGSYEQYF
>.|.|TRBV12-3/TRBV12-4|TRBJ1-1
TGTGCCAGCAGTTTTACAGGCTTCGAAGCTTTCTTT
CASSFTGFEAFF
>TRBD1|.|TRBV6-5|TRBJ2-3
TGTGCCAGCAGCCGGGACAGGAGCACAGATACGCAGTATTTT
CASSRDRSTDTQYF
>.|.|TRBV7-9|TRBJ1-6
TGTGCCAGCAGCTTAGTAAATTCACCCCTCCACTTT
CASSLVNSPLHF
>.|.|TRBV7-9|TRBJ1-1
TGTGCCAGCAGCTCCCTGCGGCCTGCTTTGAACACTGAAGCTTTCTTT
CASSSLRPALNTEAFF
>.|.|TRBV6-6|TRBJ1-2
TGTGCCAGCAGTGCCAGGACAACCTATGGCTACACCTTC
CASSARTTYGYTF
>.|.|TRBV7-9|TRBJ1-2
TGTGCCAGCAGCAAACAGCCCTATGGCTACACCTTC
CASSKQPYGYTF
>.|.|TRBV5-5|TRBJ1-1
TGTGCCAGCAGCTCATACATAAACACTGAAGCTTTCTTT
CASSSYINTEAFF
>.|few|TRBV14|TRBJ1-4
TGTGCCAGCAGCCTGGGAGTCTCGCCTCAAAAACTGTTTTTT
CASSLGVSPQKLFF
>.|.|TRBV9|TRBJ2-5
TGTGCCAGCAGCGAAACTGTTCGGGGGAGCTTCCAAGAGACCCAGTACTTC
CASSETVRGSFQETQYF
>TRBD1|.|TRBV19|TRBJ2-2
TGTGCCAGTAGTATCCAGGGGGATTTTTCCGGGGAGCTGTTTTTT
CASSIQGDFSGELFF
>TRBD1|.|TRBV6-6|TRBJ2-1
TGTGCCAGCAGGAGACCGGGACAGGGTTCCTACAATGAGCAGTTCTTC
CASRRPGQGSYNEQFF
>.|.|TRBV5-4|TRBJ2-6
TGTGCCAGCCGTTCCGGTTCTCGGGACTCTGGGGCCAACGTCCTGACTTTC
CASRSGSRDSGANVLTF
>.|few|TRBV6-5|TRBJ1-5
TGTGCCAGCAGCAACGGAGGGTATTGGGAGCCCCAGCATTTT
CASSNGGYWEPQHF
>.|.|TRBV5-1|TRBJ2-7
TGCGCCAGCAGCTCGCAGGGATCTACCTACGAGCAGTACTTC
CASSSQGSTYEQYF
>.|.|TRBV7-3|TRBJ1-6
TGTGCCAGCAGCCCAGATACAGGGAGAGGGTCACCCCTCCACTTT
CASSPDTGRGSPLHF
>.|once|TRBV5-1|TRBJ2-7
TGCGCCAGCAGCACGGACTTTTACGAGCAGTACTTC
CASSTDFYEQYF
>.|.|TRBV7-2|TRBJ2-2
TGTGCCAGCAGATTTGGGCTACTCCTTACCGGGGAGCTGTTTTTT
CASRFGLLLTGELFF
>TRBD1|.|TRBV7-7|TRBJ1-4
TGTGCCAGCAGCTTAGGTTCCGGGACAGCACCTGAAAAACTGTTTTTT
CASSLGSGTAPEKLFF
>.|.|TRBV19|TRBJ2-3
TGTGCCAGTAGTGTCGGGACTCTGGGGCGAGATACGCAGTATTTT
CASSVGTLGRDTQYF
>.|.|TRBV15|TRBJ2-7
TGTGCCACCAGCAGAGATCTCGGTGGGCGAGGAGGTTACGAGCAGTACTTC
CATSRDLGGRGGYEQYF
>TRBD2|.|TRBV29-1|TRBJ2-1
TGCACCGCAGGAGCGGGGCCAGAGCAGTTCTTC
CTAGAGPEQFF
>TRBD2|few|TRBV18|TRBJ2-1
TGTGCCAGCTCACTGGTAGCGGGGGGGCCTTACAATGAGCAGTTCTTC
CASSLVAGGPYNEQFF
>TRBD2|.|TRBV29-1|TRBJ2-5
TGCAGCGTACTAGCGGGAGGCCAAGAGACCCAGTACTTC
CSVLAGGQETQYF
>TRBD1|.|TRBV5-5|TRBJ1-3
TGTGCCAGCAGCCCGACAGGGGCCCGAAACACCATATATTTT
CASSPTGARNTIYF
>TRBD1|.|TRBV6-2/TRBV6-3|TRBJ1-2
TGTGCCAGCAGTTACCCATCCCGGGACAGGGTTCCTGGCTACACCTTC
CASSYPSRDRVPGYTF
>TRBD1|.|TRBV7-7|TRBJ2-3
TGTGCCAGCAGCGCAGGGACAGGCGGAGGCACAGATACGCAGTATTTT
CASSAGTGGGTDTQYF
>TRBD1|.|TRBV7-2|TRBJ1-2
TGTGCCAGCAGCCCGGGACAGAACTATGGCTACACCTTC
CASSPGQNYGYTF
>TRBD2|.|TRBV27|TRBJ2-2
TGTGCCAGCAGTTGGGCTAGCGGGGGGGCCGGCGGGGAGCTGTTTTTT
CASSWASGGAGGELFF
>TRBD2|few|TRBV10-3|TRBJ2-1
TGTGCCACCGGGACTAGCGGGGGCACCTACAATGAGCAGTTCTTC
CATGTSGGTYNEQFF
>.|.|TRBV2|TRBJ2-1
TGTGCCAGCACTGAACTACAGTACAATGAGCAGTTCTTC
CASTELQYNEQFF
>.|.|TRBV30|TRBJ1-2
TGTGCCTGGGGTGGTTCCCTATATGGCTACACCTTC
CAWGGSLYGYTF
>.|.|TRBV3-1/TRBV3-2|TRBJ2-5
TGTGCCAGCAGCCAAGATTGGGCTTCAGAGACCCAGTACTTC
CASSQDWASETQYF
>.|.|TRBV21-1|TRBJ2-2
TGTGCCAGCAGCGCGGGCCCCACCGGGGAGCTGTTTTTT
CASSAGPTGELFF
>TRBD1|.|TRBV20-1|TRBJ1-2
TGCAGTGCTCGCTCAGGGGGTGGCTACACCTTC
CSARSGGGYTF
>.|.|TRBV5-4|TRBJ1-4
TGTGCCAGCAGCCTCGGCCGGGACACAGAAAAACTGTTTTTT
CASSLGRDTEKLFF
>.|.|TRBV19|TRBJ2-1
TGTGCCAGTAAGGCGGTCGGGGGGCCCGCCAATGAGCAGTTCTTC
CASKAVGGPANEQFF